This T cell receptor beta chain was recovered during a study of Graves' ophthalmopathy and Graves' hyperthyroidism. CDR3 length equals 17 residues. Germline lookup yields CDR1 ENHRY and CDR2 SYGVKD. V lost 4 bases to trimming and J lost 1 base; unmatched junction nucleotides: 11. The study amplified TCR beta CDR3 regions using RNA transcripts. First-round RT-PCR used HTBI primers; second-round multiplex PCR followed. From the multiplex PCR reads, TCRdb called clonotypes with MiXCR, one entry per CDR3 protein. The sample has hundreds of thousands of distinct CDR3 sequences, roughly 20% seen once; the top ten hold more than 5.5%.

The receptor comes from a woman under 30 with stable Graves' hyperthyroidism. Some clones in this sample may be carry-over from other donors' samples. The chain joins TRBV10-3 to TRBJ1-1; 8 bases agree with TRBD1. Sequencing was done on a sample of peripheral blood. The CDR3 DNA is TGTGCCATCAGTGCGGGTGCAGGGGGCCGTGGGAACACTGAAGCTTTCTTT. Amino acid sequence: CAISAGAGGRGNTEAFF.